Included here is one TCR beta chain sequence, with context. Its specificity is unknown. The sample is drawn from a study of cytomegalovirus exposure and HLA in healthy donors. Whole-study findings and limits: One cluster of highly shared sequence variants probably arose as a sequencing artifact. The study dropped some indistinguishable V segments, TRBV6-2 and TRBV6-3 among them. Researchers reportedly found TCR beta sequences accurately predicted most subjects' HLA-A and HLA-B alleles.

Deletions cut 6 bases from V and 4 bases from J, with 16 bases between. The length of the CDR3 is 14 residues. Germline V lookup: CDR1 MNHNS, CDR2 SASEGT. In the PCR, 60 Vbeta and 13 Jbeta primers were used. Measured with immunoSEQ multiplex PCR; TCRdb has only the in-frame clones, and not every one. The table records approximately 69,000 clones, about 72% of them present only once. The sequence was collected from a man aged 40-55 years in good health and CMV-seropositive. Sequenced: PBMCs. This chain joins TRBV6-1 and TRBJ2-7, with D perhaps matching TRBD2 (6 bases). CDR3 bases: TGTGCCAGCAGCCGGGACGCGGGATTTTACGAGCAGTACTTC. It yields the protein CASSRDAGFYEQYF.